The source of this T cell receptor (beta chain) is a study of T-cell memory formation after mild COVID-19. V trimming: 6 bases; J trimming: 10 bases; junction bases outside the gene matches: 12. CDR3 length: 15 amino acids. Germline V lookup: CDR1 LNHNV, CDR2 YYDKDF (reference sequence). TCRdb used MiXCR to reprocess the 5' RACE reads, holding one entry per CDR3 protein. The data show about 260,000 distinct CDR3 sequences, with around 8% seen just once and around a fifth held by the top ten. The chain links TRBV15 to TRBJ2-2; TRBD2 matches 9 bases. This TCR derives from a man between 18 and 29 years old who had mild COVID-19 (a few samples of this study predate the infection). Cell type and time point are not known. Sequencing input: PBMCs or a T cell subset sorted from them (not recorded which). CDR3 sequence (DNA): TGTGCCACCAGTAGGCGCGGGGGGGCCGGTATGGAGCTGTTTTTT. Protein sequence: CATSRRGGAGMELFF.